The 26 T cell receptor beta chains in this list originate from one sample, sequenced in a study of shared clonotypes between healthy human individuals. Assay used: immunoSEQ multiplex PCR; TCRdb lists only in-frame clones, some missing. The sample yields 1.4 million to 1.5 million clones, roughly 96% seen once. The sample was naive CD4+ T cells sorted from blood. Subset noted: CD45RA+ positively selected. The origin of the receptors is a young man in good health.

Only one count was recorded for this clone. The J gene is TRBJ2-1, the V gene TRBV7-9; TRBD2 agrees at 8 bases. The V gene end was trimmed by 0 bases and the J gene end by 9 bases; junction bases not matched to a gene: 13. Germline V gene sequence: CDR1 SEHNR, CDR2 FQNEAQ (reference sequence). The CDR3 is 17 residues long. DNA for the CDR3: TGTGCCAGCAGCTTAGCTCGAGCCTGGACTAGCCACGGTGAGCAGTTCTTC. It is translated as CASSLARAWTSHGEQFF.

This clone was seen a single time. J is TRBJ2-3 and V is TRBV10-3; D ambiguous. Germline CDR1 ENHRY, CDR2 SYGVKD. The CDR3 extends over 15 amino acids. Trimming shortened V by 2 bases and J by 2 bases, and 11 bases separated the two germline ends. The CDR3 DNA reads as TGTGCCATCAGTGAGGAAGGGATCTACACAGATACGCAGTATTTT. Protein product: CAISEEGIYTDTQYF.

The CDR3 DNA is TGCGCCAGCAGTGAGTCTAGGCGGAACTCTGGAAACACCATATATTTT. Translating it yields CASSESRRNSGNTIYF. The chain links TRBV10-2 to TRBJ1-3; D gene ambiguous. Trimming shortened V by 0 bases and J by 0 bases, and 9 bases separated the two germline ends. The CDR3 loop spans 16 amino acids. Looked up from germline, CDR1 is WSHSY and CDR2 is SAAADI.

The CDR3 is CASSFYWRRGEPNEKLFF. The CDR3 bases are TGTGCCAGCAGCTTTTACTGGCGACGGGGGGAGCCTAATGAAAAACTGTTTTTT. The rearrangement uses TRBV13 and TRBJ1-4; D is possibly TRBD1 (5 bases). CDR3 size: 18 residues. Germline CDR1 is PRHDT and CDR2 is FYEKMQ (reference sequence). V was pared by 3 bases and J by 3 bases, with 20 bases between. The whole variable domain, remainder taken from reference TRBV13 and TRBJ1-4, is AAGVIQSPRHLIKEKRETATLKCYPIPRHDTVYWYQQGPGQDPQFLISFYEKMQSDKGSIPDRFSAQQFSDYHSELNMSSLELGDSALYFCASSFYWRRGEPNEKLFFGSGTQLSVL.

The V gene is TRBV12-2, the J gene TRBJ1-5. TRBV12-2 is shown as a pseudogene. CDR3 length: 14 residues. CDR3 protein: CASRLGRGNQPQHF. The CDR3 region has the DNA TGTGCAAGTCGCTTAGGGAGGGGGAATCAGCCCCAGCATTTT.

V usage is TRBV28 and J usage is TRBJ2-7; 11 bases align to TRBD2. The CDR3 length is 15 residues. Trimming at V came to 4 bases and at J to 3 bases, leaving 5 bases not matched to a gene. Germline CDR1 reads MDHEN; CDR2 reads SYDVKM. CDR3 coding DNA: TGTGCCAGCAGTTCGGGACTAGCGGTACTCTACGAGCAGTACTTC. This codes for CASSSGLAVLYEQYF.

V and J are TRBV6-1 and TRBJ1-3; D may be TRBD1 (6 bases). The germline V gene encodes CDR1 MNHNS and CDR2 SASEGT. CDR3 size: 12 residues. V lost 5 bases and J lost 7, with 9 bases in between. The CDR3 spells CASSLGANTIYF. The CDR3 DNA reads TGTGCCAGCAGTCTGGGGGCGAACACCATATATTTT.

This chain links TRBV5-4 with TRBJ2-7, with a tentative D call TRBD2 (7 bases). Trimming stripped 0 bases from V and 2 bases from J, with 12 bases between. CDR1 and CDR2 from the germline V gene are SGHNT and YYREEE (reference sequence). The CDR3 is made up of 15 amino acids. CDR3 protein: CASSLEAGGPYEQYF. Here the CDR3 DNA reads TGTGCCAGCAGCTTGGAAGCCGGGGGGCCCTACGAGCAGTACTTC.

This sequence joins TRBV6-1 and TRBJ2-2; D is ambiguous. V lost 5 bases to trimming and J lost 4 bases, with 11 bases between them. Germline CDR1 and CDR2: MNHNS and SASEGT. This CDR3 comprises 14 residues. The CDR3 region is CASSLYWTTGELFF. The CDR3 DNA is TGTGCCAGCAGTCTTTACTGGACCACCGGGGAGCTGTTTTTT.

This clone was seen only once. The chain recombines TRBV7-9 with TRBJ2-3, with D perhaps matching TRBD1 (6 bases). Germline CDR1 reads SEHNR; CDR2 reads FQNEAQ (reference sequence). V shed 6 bases and J shed 1 base, with 11 bases lying between them. The CDR3 is made up of 14 amino acids. The CDR3 loop is CASSRGGGTDTQYF. The CDR3 nucleotides are TGTGCCAGCAGTCGAGGGGGAGGCACAGATACGCAGTATTTT.

This clone was counted a single time. Other nucleotide sequences from this sample produce the same CDR3. The DNA of the CDR3 is TGCGCCAGCAGCTTGGGTGCATACGAGCAGTACTTC. It is translated as CASSLGAYEQYF. The V gene is TRBV5-1, the J gene TRBJ2-7, with D hard to call. The germline V gene encodes CDR1 SGHRS and CDR2 YFSETQ. The CDR3 length is 12 residues. V dropped 0 bases and J dropped 4 bases, with 5 bases sitting between them.

The genes are TRBV28 and TRBJ2-3, with TRBD2 matching 8 bases. The germline CDR1 and CDR2 sequences are MDHEN and SYDVKM. The length of the CDR3 is 16 residues. The V gene end was trimmed by 5 bases and the J gene end by 5 bases; junction bases not matched to a gene: 12. The CDR3 nucleotides are TGTGCCAGCAGTCCCCTGGGTAGCGGGAAACGAGATACGCAGTATTTT. This translates into CASSPLGSGKRDTQYF.

V is TRBV5-5 and J is TRBJ2-5; no definite D call. CDR1 SGHKS and CDR2 YYEKEE come from the germline V gene (reference sequence). V lost 0 bases, J lost 3 bases, and 9 bases lay in between. CDR3 length: 14 amino acids. The CDR3 loop is CASSLAGTEETQYF. The CDR3 nucleotides read TGTGCCAGCAGCTTGGCTGGAACAGAAGAGACCCAGTACTTC. Complete variable domain (other parts from reference TRBV5-5 and TRBJ2-5): DAGVTQSPTHLIKTRGQQVTLRCSPISGHKSVSWYQQVLGQGPQFIFQYYEKEERGRGNFPDRFSARQFPNYSSELNVNALLLGDSALYLCASSLAGTEETQYFGPGTRLLVL.

With regard to this clone: In the same sample, other DNA sequences code for this CDR3. The chain employs TRBV9 and TRBJ2-7; 9 bases match TRBD1. Germline V gives CDR1 SGDLS, CDR2 YYNGEE. This CDR3 has 15 residues. V gave up 4 bases and J gave up 2 bases; unmatched junction bases: 7. The CDR3 loop reads CASSPQDRGAYEQYF. The DNA of the CDR3 is TGTGCCAGCAGCCCCCAGGACAGGGGAGCCTACGAGCAGTACTTC.

The genes are TRBV29-1 and TRBJ2-1; a weak D match, TRBD2 (7 bases). CDR1 and CDR2 from the germline V gene are SQVTM and ANQGSEA. The V gene lost 7 bases and the J gene lost 0 bases, with 16 bases spanning the gap. The CDR3 covers 15 residues. Here the CDR3 DNA reads TGCAGCGCTCAGGGAGGGGGAAGCTCCTACAATGAGCAGTTCTTC. Amino acids: CSAQGGGSSYNEQFF.

This chain joins TRBV7-3 and TRBJ2-3; 9 positions match TRBD2. The germline CDR1 and CDR2 sequences are SGHTA and FQGTGA. The CDR3 spans 15 residues. The J segment lost 2 bases and the V segment lost 2 bases, leaving 2 bases of the junction unmatched. CDR3 region: CASSLGTSPTDTQYF. The DNA for the CDR3 is TGTGCCAGCAGCTTAGGGACTAGCCCCACAGATACGCAGTATTTT.

The chain recombines TRBV9 with TRBJ2-3; 7 bases are shared with TRBD2. The CDR3 has 18 residues. Germline V gene lookup returns CDR1 SGDLS and CDR2 YYNGEE. V gave up 0 bases and J gave up 2 bases; unmatched junction bases: 12. CDR3 sequence reads: CASSVAPRTRRHTDTQYF. The CDR3 nucleotides are TGTGCCAGCAGCGTAGCCCCCCGGACTAGACGGCACACAGATACGCAGTATTTT.

CDR3 DNA sequence: TGTGCCACCAGCAGGGATAAGCCAACAACTAATGAAAAACTGTTTTTT. Protein: CATSRDKPTTNEKLFF. The chain uses TRBV15 and TRBJ1-4, with D hard to call. The V gene lost 3 bases and the J gene lost 0 bases, with 11 bases spanning the gap. This CDR3 spans 16 amino acids. Germline lookup yields CDR1 LNHNV and CDR2 YYDKDF (reference sequence).

The count of this clone is one. The genes are TRBV27 and TRBJ1-5, with unresolved D. Germline V CDR1 and CDR2: MNHEY, SMNVEV (reference sequence). Trimming cost V 5 bases and J 2 bases, with 19 bases left between them. This CDR3 contains 17 residues. The CDR3 sequence: CASSPPPLLKGNQPQHF. CDR3 sequence (DNA): TGTGCCAGCAGTCCCCCCCCTCTGTTGAAGGGCAATCAGCCCCAGCATTTT.

The chain employs TRBV28 and TRBJ1-1; no clear D. The CDR3 runs to 12 residues. Per the germline V gene, CDR1 is MDHEN and CDR2 is SYDVKM. Trimming took 7 bases from V and 3 from J, leaving 9 bases between them. The CDR3 reads CASNWRDTEAFF. The DNA for the CDR3 is TGTGCCAGCAACTGGAGGGACACTGAAGCTTTCTTT.

This clone was seen a single time. The chain employs TRBV28 and TRBJ1-1; weak D call: TRBD1 (5 bases). With 6 bases removed from V and 3 bases from J, the gap between germline ends came to 11 bases. CDR1 is MDHEN, CDR2 SYDVKM, per germline. The CDR3 has 13 amino acids. CDR3 coding DNA: TGTGCCAGCAGAACTCCGGGGGACACTGAAGCTTTCTTT. Translating it yields CASRTPGDTEAFF.

The rearrangement links TRBV19 to TRBJ2-3; TRBD2 matches 8 bases. There are 16 residues in the CDR3. With 1 base clipped from V and 1 base from J, the junction kept 4 bases outside the gene matches. Germline V gene sequence: CDR1 LNHDA, CDR2 SQIVND (reference sequence). In nucleotides, the CDR3 is TGTGCCAGTAGTATAGGCGTTAGCGGGGGCACAGATACGCAGTATTTT. Translating it yields CASSIGVSGGTDTQYF.

The rearrangement uses TRBV28 and TRBJ2-1; 11 bases map to TRBD1. J gave up 8 bases and V 7 bases, and 13 bases lay outside the gene matches. Germline V gives CDR1 MDHEN, CDR2 SYDVKM. The CDR3 covers 16 residues. CDR3: CASTITGTGGIDEQFF. The CDR3 DNA follows: TGTGCCAGCACCATAACCGGGACAGGGGGAATCGATGAGCAGTTCTTC.

The gene calls are TRBV30 and TRBJ2-3, with D maybe TRBD2 (6 bases). The germline CDR1 and CDR2 sequences are GTSNPN and SVGIG (reference sequence). V gave up 5 bases and J gave up 3 bases, with 9 bases separating them. The CDR3 loop spans 12 amino acids. The CDR3 reads CAWGRPTDTQYF. The CDR3 DNA reads as TGTGCCTGGGGGAGGCCTACAGATACGCAGTATTTT.

The chain has TRBV18 and TRBJ2-4, with D perhaps TRBD1 or TRBD2 (5 bases each). CDR1 is KGHSH and CDR2 is LQKENI in the germline V gene. The germline V and J ends were trimmed by 4 bases and 4 bases, with 20 bases remaining between them. The CDR3 is made up of 17 amino acids. The CDR3 region is CASSQVFTGQEKNIQYF. In nucleotides, the CDR3 is TGTGCCAGCTCACAGGTATTTACGGGGCAGGAGAAAAACATTCAGTACTTC.

The gene calls are TRBV27 and TRBJ2-1; weak D call: TRBD2 (6 bases). Trimming stripped 10 bases from V and 2 bases from J, with 12 bases between. The germline V gene has CDR1 MNHEY and CDR2 SMNVEV (reference sequence). This CDR3 has 13 residues. The CDR3 reads CATKLAAYNEQFF. In DNA, the CDR3 is TGTGCCACCAAACTAGCCGCCTACAATGAGCAGTTCTTC.